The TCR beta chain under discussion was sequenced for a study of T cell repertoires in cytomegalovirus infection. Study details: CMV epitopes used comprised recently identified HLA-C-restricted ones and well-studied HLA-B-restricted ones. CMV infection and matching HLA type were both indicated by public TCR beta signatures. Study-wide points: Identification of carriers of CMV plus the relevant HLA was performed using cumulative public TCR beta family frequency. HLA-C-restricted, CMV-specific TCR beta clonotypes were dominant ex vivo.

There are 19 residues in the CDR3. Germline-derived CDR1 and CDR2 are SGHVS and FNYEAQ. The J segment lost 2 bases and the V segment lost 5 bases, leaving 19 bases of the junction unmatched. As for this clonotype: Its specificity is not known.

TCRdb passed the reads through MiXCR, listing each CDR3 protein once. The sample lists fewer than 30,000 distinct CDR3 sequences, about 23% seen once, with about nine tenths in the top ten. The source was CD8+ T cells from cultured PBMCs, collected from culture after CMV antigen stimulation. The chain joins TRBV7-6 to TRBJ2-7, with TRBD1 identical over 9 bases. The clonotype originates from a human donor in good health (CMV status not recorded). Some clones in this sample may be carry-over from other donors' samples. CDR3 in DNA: TGTGCCAGCAGCGGCCGAGCCGGGACAGGGACTACTACAACCTACGAGCAGTACTTC. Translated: CASSGRAGTGTTTTYEQYF.